The TCR beta chain described here comes from a study of blood T cell repertoires in COVID-19. Study overall: Sites in the United States, Italy and Spain provided acute and convalescent COVID-19 samples. The cDNA or gDNA used as material had been derived from T cells, B-cell-depleted T cells, or PBMCs.

TCRdb's copy holds only in-frame clones and misses some; the assay was immunoSEQ multiplex PCR. This sample yields around 200,000 clones, of which roughly 89% are seen a single time; about 9.3% belongs to the top ten. Living in roughly 23 US areas, the participants were between roughly 18 and 95 years of age. Participants had their cohort set by participant-reported clinical history. Germline loops: CDR1 SNHLY, CDR2 FYNNEI. The V end lost 0 bases, the J end lost 0 bases, and 23 bases lay between the germline ends. The CDR3 is 20 residues long. What was sequenced was PBMCs or T cells enriched from blood (not recorded which). This sequence was found in a man aged 18 to 29 with acute COVID-19. The V and J genes are TRBV2 and TRBJ1-1, with D maybe TRBD1 (6 bases). The CDR3, as DNA: TGTGCCAGCAGTGAAGCGCATTACAGGGTTCGAGGTTTGATGAACACTGAAGCTTTCTTT. It is translated as CASSEAHYRVRGLMNTEAFF.